The 15 T cell receptor beta chains below come from one sample, sequenced in a study of T cells in Graves' hyperthyroidism and ophthalmopathy. Amplified regions were TCR beta CDR3 sequences from RNA transcripts. First-round RT-PCR targeting the TCR CDR3 was performed with the HTBI primer set. One entry per CDR3 protein, called by TCRdb with MiXCR from the multiplex PCR reads. The sample lists about 540,000 distinct CDR3 sequences; around 42% were seen once. The sample taken for sequencing was peripheral blood or thyroid tissue (not recorded which). These receptors all come from a woman between 18 and 29 years old with Graves' hyperthyroidism.

This clonotype came up a few times. This CDR3 is missing its conserved last phenylalanine or tryptophan, likely due to a read error. The chain combines TRBV12-3 or TRBV12-4 with TRBJ1-1; D is undetermined. CDR3 length: 14 amino acids. The CDR3 coding sequence is TGTGCCAGCAGAGTTACTGTACGGGGAACTGGAGCTTTCCTT. Protein product: CASRVTVRGTGAFL.

Points on this clonotype: With a much larger clone just one base away, this may be a read error. V usage is TRBV19 and J usage is TRBJ1-1; a weak D match, TRBD1 (5 bases). Germline-derived CDR1 and CDR2 are LNHDA and SQIVND (reference sequence). The CDR3 has 14 amino acids. This CDR3 is CANSETGSYTEAFF. DNA of the CDR3: TGTGCCAATAGTGAAACAGGTAGTTACACTGAAGCTTTCTTT. The variable domain in full, with the rest retrieved from reference TRBV19 and TRBJ1-1, is DGGITQSPKYLFRKEGQNVTLSCEQNLNHDAMYWYRQDPGQGLRLIYYSQIVNDFQKGDIAEGYSVSREKKESFPLTVTSAQKNPTAFYLCANSETGSYTEAFFGQGTRLTVV.

At least ten counts were recorded for this clonotype. This chain joins TRBV7-9 and TRBJ2-5; 8 positions agree with TRBD2. CDR1 and CDR2 (germline): SEHNR, FQNEAQ (reference sequence). The CDR3 has 16 residues. J was trimmed by 1 base and V by 1 base; bases with no gene match: 5. The CDR3 DNA is TGTGCCAGCAGCTTAGGGGCTAGCGGGCGCCAAGAGACCCAGTACTTC. It specifies CASSLGASGRQETQYF.

The chain joins TRBV20-1 to TRBJ1-4; TRBD1 might be the D (6 bases). Per germline, CDR1 DFQATT and CDR2 SNEGSKA (reference sequence). V was clipped by 0 bases and J by 8 bases, with 7 bases between them. The CDR3 sequence is 12 residues long. The CDR3 region is CSARDQGEKLFF. CDR3 coding DNA: TGCAGTGCTAGAGATCAGGGGGAAAAACTGTTTTTT.

This sequence joins TRBV29-1 and TRBJ2-7; 14 bases agree with TRBD2. V was clipped by 7 bases and J by 7 bases; unmatched bases: 9. The germline V gene encodes CDR1 SQVTM and CDR2 ANQGSEA. The CDR3 totals 14 residues. The CDR3 protein is CSGAGLAGVKEQYF. In DNA, the CDR3 is TGCAGCGGGGCGGGACTAGCGGGAGTAAAAGAGCAGTACTTC.

This clonotype was picked up many times. The CDR3 DNA follows: TGTGCCAGCAACCCGACAGGGAACCAAGAGACCCAGTACTTC. It codes for CASNPTGNQETQYF. The V gene is TRBV2, the J gene TRBJ2-5; 7 bases align to TRBD1. Trimming cost V 7 bases and J 0 bases; bases outside gene matches: 5. This CDR3 has 14 residues. In germline, CDR1 is SNHLY, CDR2 FYNNEI.

The sample holds many counts of this clonotype. The rearrangement uses TRBV7-2 and TRBJ2-7, with a weak D call TRBD2 (7 bases). Germline V lookup: CDR1 SGHTA, CDR2 FQGNSA. The V gene lost 0 bases and the J gene lost 6 bases, with 15 bases spanning the gap. The CDR3 is made up of 15 amino acids. CDR3: CASSLATGGGAEQYF. CDR3 in DNA: TGTGCCAGCAGCTTAGCGACTGGTGGGGGGGCCGAGCAGTACTTC.

This clonotype was observed a handful of times. The germline gene is not matched at one end of the junction; a read error may be the cause. The chain employs TRBV24-1 and TRBJ1-2; 10 nucleotides agree with TRBD1. Looked up from germline, CDR1 is KGHDR and CDR2 is SFDVKD. This CDR3 comprises 15 residues. CDR3 amino acids: CASSDRDRGSAGYTF. DNA of the CDR3: TGTGCCAGCAGTGACCGGGACAGGGGATCAGCTGGCTACACCTTC.

Many counts were recorded for this clonotype. This chain joins TRBV7-9 and TRBJ1-2; 7 bases align to TRBD1. The CDR3 has 16 residues. The V segment lost 3 bases and the J segment 4 bases; nucleotides outside the gene matches: 11. Looked up from germline, CDR1 is SEHNR and CDR2 is FQNEAQ (reference sequence). As DNA, the CDR3 is TGTGCCAGCAGCTTTACCGGGACAGAAGAGAGCTATGGCTACACCTTC. Its translation: CASSFTGTEESYGYTF.

As to this clonotype: Since no conserved phenylalanine or tryptophan closes the CDR3, a read error is the likely cause. It is unclear where the CDR3 begins or ends on the DNA, so no DNA is shown, and the CDR3 is as TCRdb lists it. The chain links TRBV2 to TRBJ1-1. The CDR3 length is 8 residues, termini included. The germline CDR1 and CDR2 sequences are SNHLY and FYNNEI. Here the CDR3 reads CASSGRAG.

This clonotype was picked up many times. The rearrangement links TRBV19 to TRBJ2-7, with 7 bases fitting TRBD1. The germline CDR1 and CDR2 sequences are LNHDA and SQIVND (reference sequence). CDR3 length: 13 amino acids. With 10 bases clipped from V and 3 bases from J, the junction kept 9 bases outside the gene matches. CDR3 DNA sequence: TGTGCCACTCAGGACAGGTCGGGCTACGAGCAGTACTTC. Translation gives CATQDRSGYEQYF. The whole variable domain, filled in from reference TRBV19 and TRBJ2-7, reads DGGITQSPKYLFRKEGQNVTLSCEQNLNHDAMYWYRQDPGQGLRLIYYSQIVNDFQKGDIAEGYSVSREKKESFPLTVTSAQKNPTAFYLCATQDRSGYEQYFGPGTRLTVT.

This chain links TRBV20-1 with TRBJ1-6, with 7 bases fitting TRBD1. This CDR3 spans 14 amino acids. Germline V gene data show CDR1 as DFQATT and CDR2 as SNEGSKA (reference sequence). V was pared by 2 bases and J by 10 bases, with 8 bases of the junction left unmatched. The CDR3 region has the DNA TGCAGTGCTAGAATAGGGACAGTATCCTCACCCCTCCACTTT. Translation: CSARIGTVSSPLHF.

The table lists this clonotype with a count of one. This chain joins TRBV7-2 and TRBJ2-5; TRBD2 matches at 14 bases. CDR3 size: 14 residues. CDR1 and CDR2 (germline): SGHTA, FQGNSA. The CDR3 bases are TGTGCTTCTGGCGGGACTAGCGGGGGAGAGACCCAGTACTTC. Translated, it gives CASGGTSGGETQYF.

This chain joins TRBV2 and TRBJ2-2; D perhaps matches TRBD1 (6 bases). Germline V gene data show CDR1 as SNHLY and CDR2 as FYNNEI. Trimming stripped 4 bases from V and 1 base from J, with 10 bases between. The CDR3 sequence is 15 residues long. DNA for the CDR3: TGTGCCAGCAGTGTTGCAGGGGTGAACACCGGGGAGCTGTTTTTT. It yields the protein CASSVAGVNTGELFF.

V is TRBV7-2 and J is TRBJ1-5, with D tentatively TRBD1 (6 bases). V lost 1 base and J lost 6, with 16 bases in between. The CDR3 runs to 16 residues. Germline CDR1 reads SGHTA; CDR2 reads FQGNSA. The CDR3 spells CASSLGLTGSGQPQHF. The CDR3 DNA is TGTGCCAGCAGCTTAGGCCTCACAGGGTCCGGTCAGCCCCAGCATTTT.